This paragraph covers one T cell receptor beta chain sequence. As yet, its antigen is unknown. Employing constant-segment primers, 5'RACE generated TCR alpha and TCR beta cDNA libraries bearing sample barcodes and UMIs. TCRdb reprocessed the 5' RACE reads with MiXCR, giving one entry per CDR3 protein. The sample shows fewer than 400,000 distinct CDR3 sequences, approximately 12% of them seen only once. Looked up from germline, CDR1 is SGDLS and CDR2 is YYNGEE. V lost 0 bases and J lost 6, with 15 bases in between. The CDR3 is 15 amino acids. The data were obtained in a study of T-cell memory formation after mild COVID-19. Study context: Largely donor-specific TCR clusters were found.

Overall study findings and caveats: Clones that contracted from day 15 to 85 were balanced CD4/CD8, while later expanders leaned CD4+. Clones that contracted clustered mainly in CM and EM if CD4+ and in EMRA if CD8+.

This receptor was taken from a man between 18 and 29 years old who had mild COVID-19 (a few samples of this study predate the infection). Cell type and time point are not known. Sequencing input: PBMCs or a T cell subset sorted from them (not recorded which). This chain links TRBV9 with TRBJ1-1; D uncertain. The CDR3 loop is CASSVGWREDPEAFF. The CDR3 region has the DNA TGTGCCAGCAGCGTAGGTTGGAGGGAGGACCCTGAAGCTTTCTTT.